This TCR beta chain derives from a study of T cells after yellow fever vaccination. Study information: Preparing low-cell-number fractions relied on SMART-Seq v4 Ultra Low Input.

From germline, CDR1 is SGHAT and CDR2 FQDESV (reference sequence). The CDR3 extends over 18 amino acids. Trimming at V came to 3 bases and at J to 5 bases, leaving 16 bases not matched to a gene. As for this clonotype: Its antigen is undetermined.

General observations from the study: Though it reached lower strength, the secondary response hit its peak faster, day 5 versus 15. Relatively few clonotypes were ones that appeared in both CD4 and CD8 compartments. Post-booster repertoires contained most primary-vaccination clones again (roughly 96% CD4, roughly 90% CD8).

Each CDR3 protein gets one entry after TCRdb re-called the 5' RACE reads with MiXCR. The repertoire holds 300,000 to 400,000 distinct CDR3 sequences, with roughly 8.7% as singletons. The TCR comes from a man aged 18 to 30 who received the YFV17D yellow fever vaccine. Sequences were derived from PBMCs, sampled on the day of the first yellow fever vaccination. V usage is TRBV11-1 and J usage is TRBJ2-5; 9 nucleotides line up with TRBD1. CDR3 sequence: CASSLGHGTGYLVETQYF. The CDR3 DNA sequence: TGTGCCAGCAGCTTGGGGCACGGGACAGGGTACTTAGTGGAGACCCAGTACTTC.